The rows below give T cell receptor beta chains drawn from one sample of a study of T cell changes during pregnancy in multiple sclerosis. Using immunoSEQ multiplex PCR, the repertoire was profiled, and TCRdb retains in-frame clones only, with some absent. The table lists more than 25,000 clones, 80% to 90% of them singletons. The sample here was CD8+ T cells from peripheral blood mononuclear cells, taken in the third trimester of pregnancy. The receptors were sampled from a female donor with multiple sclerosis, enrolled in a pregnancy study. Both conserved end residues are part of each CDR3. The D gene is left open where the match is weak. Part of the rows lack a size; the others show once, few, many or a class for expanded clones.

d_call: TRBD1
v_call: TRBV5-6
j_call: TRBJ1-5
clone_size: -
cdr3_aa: CASSLDRAIAPQHF
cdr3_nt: TGTGCCAGCAGCTTAGACAGGGCGATCGCGCCCCAGCATTTT

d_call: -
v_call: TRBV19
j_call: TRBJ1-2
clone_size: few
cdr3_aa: CASSNKLQGRGYGYTF
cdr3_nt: TGTGCCAGTAGTAACAAACTACAGGGAAGAGGCTATGGCTACACCTTC

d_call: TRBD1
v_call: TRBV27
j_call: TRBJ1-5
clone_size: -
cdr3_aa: CASSPSLPRGDQPQHF
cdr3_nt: TGTGCCAGCAGTCCATCCCTCCCCAGGGGGGATCAGCCCCAGCATTTT

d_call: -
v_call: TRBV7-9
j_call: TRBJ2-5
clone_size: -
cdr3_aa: CASSSGETQYF
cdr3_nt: TGTGCCAGCAGCTCAGGAGAGACCCAGTACTTC

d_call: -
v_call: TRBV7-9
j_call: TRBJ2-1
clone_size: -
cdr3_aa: CASSSDFTSYNEQFF
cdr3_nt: TGTGCCAGCAGCTCCGACTTTACCTCCTACAATGAGCAGTTCTTC

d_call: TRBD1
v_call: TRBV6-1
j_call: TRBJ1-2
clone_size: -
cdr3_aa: CASSNTGRGPYGYTF
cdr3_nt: TGTGCCAGCAGTAACACGGGCAGGGGGCCCTATGGCTACACCTTC

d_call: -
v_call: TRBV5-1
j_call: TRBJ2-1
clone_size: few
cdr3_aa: CASSLGEGRDYNEQFF
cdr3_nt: TGCGCCAGCAGCTTGGGGGAAGGGCGGGACTACAATGAGCAGTTCTTC

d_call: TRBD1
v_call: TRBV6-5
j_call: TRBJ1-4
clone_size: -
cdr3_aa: CASSSHRGNEKLFF
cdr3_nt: TGTGCCAGCAGTTCTCACAGGGGTAATGAAAAACTGTTTTTT

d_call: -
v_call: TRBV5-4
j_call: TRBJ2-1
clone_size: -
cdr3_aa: CASSLGVGRGEQFF
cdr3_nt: TGTGCCAGCAGCTTGGGGGTGGGGAGAGGTGAGCAGTTCTTC

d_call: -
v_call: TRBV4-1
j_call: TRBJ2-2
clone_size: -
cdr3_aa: CASSQEYLTGELFF
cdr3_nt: TGCGCCAGCAGCCAAGAATATCTCACCGGGGAGCTGTTTTTT

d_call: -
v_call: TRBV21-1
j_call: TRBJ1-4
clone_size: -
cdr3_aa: CASLQGEKLFF
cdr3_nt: TGTGCCAGCCTGCAGGGGGAAAAACTGTTTTTT

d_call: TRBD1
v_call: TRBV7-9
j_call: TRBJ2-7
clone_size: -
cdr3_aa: CASSLEFQGATYEQYF
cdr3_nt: TGTGCCAGCAGCTTAGAATTCCAGGGGGCTACCTACGAGCAGTACTTC

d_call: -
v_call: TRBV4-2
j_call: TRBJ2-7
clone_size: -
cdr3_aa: CASSQEVSSSYEQYF
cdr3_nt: TGTGCCAGCAGCCAAGAAGTTTCGAGCTCCTACGAGCAGTACTTC

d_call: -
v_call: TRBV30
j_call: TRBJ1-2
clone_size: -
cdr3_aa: CAYRAVGINYGYTF
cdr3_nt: TGTGCCTACCGGGCGGTCGGGATTAACTATGGCTACACCTTC

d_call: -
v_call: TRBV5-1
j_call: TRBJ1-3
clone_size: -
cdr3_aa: CASSLSGSGNTIYF
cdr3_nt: TGCGCCAGCAGTCTATCAGGGTCTGGAAACACCATATATTTT

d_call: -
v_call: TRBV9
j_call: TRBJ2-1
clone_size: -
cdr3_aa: CASSGERYSSDYNEQFF
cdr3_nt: TGTGCCAGCAGCGGAGAACGGTATTCTAGCGACTACAATGAGCAGTTCTTC

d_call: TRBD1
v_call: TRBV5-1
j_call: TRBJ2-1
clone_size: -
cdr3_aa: CASSLDGTGYYNEQFF
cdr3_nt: TGCGCCAGCAGCTTGGACGGGACAGGATATTACAATGAGCAGTTCTTC

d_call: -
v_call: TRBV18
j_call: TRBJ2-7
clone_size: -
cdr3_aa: CASSPGREQYF
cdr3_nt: TGTGCCAGCTCCCCTGGGAGGGAGCAGTACTTC

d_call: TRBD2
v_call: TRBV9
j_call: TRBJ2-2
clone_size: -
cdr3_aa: CASSVGMLAGDTNTGELFF
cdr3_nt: TGTGCCAGCAGCGTAGGAATGCTAGCGGGGGACACGAACACCGGGGAGCTGTTTTTT

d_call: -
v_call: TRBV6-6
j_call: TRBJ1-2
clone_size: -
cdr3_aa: CASSYSRSGVNYGYTF
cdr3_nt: TGTGCCAGCAGTTACTCGAGGTCCGGCGTTAACTATGGCTACACCTTC

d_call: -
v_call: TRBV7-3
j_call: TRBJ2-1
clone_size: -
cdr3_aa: CASSLGGFNEQFF
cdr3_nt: TGTGCCAGCAGCCTGGGGGGTTTCAATGAGCAGTTCTTC

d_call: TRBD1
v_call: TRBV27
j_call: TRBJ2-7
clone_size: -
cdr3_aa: CASRGQSYEQYF
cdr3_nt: TGTGCCAGCAGGGGACAGTCCTACGAGCAGTACTTC

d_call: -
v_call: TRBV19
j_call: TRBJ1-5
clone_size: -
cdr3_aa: CATVGQFNQPQHF
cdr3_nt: TGTGCCACCGTAGGACAGTTCAATCAGCCCCAGCATTTT

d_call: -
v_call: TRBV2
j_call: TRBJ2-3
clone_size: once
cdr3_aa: CASSGVTRVNTQYF
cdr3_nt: TGTGCCAGCAGTGGGGTGACTAGGGTCAATACGCAGTATTTT

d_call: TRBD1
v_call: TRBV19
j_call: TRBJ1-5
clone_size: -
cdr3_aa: CASSVMGQGVWTQHF
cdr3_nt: TGTGCCAGTAGTGTAATGGGACAGGGCGTTTGGACCCAGCATTTT

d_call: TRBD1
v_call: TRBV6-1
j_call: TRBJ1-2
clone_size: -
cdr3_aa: CASSEAWPGQGYGYTF
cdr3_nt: TGTGCCAGCAGTGAAGCTTGGCCGGGACAGGGGTATGGCTACACCTTC

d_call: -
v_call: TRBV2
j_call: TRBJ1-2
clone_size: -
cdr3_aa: CASTWGQSDYGYTF
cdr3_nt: TGTGCCAGTACTTGGGGCCAGTCGGACTATGGCTACACCTTC

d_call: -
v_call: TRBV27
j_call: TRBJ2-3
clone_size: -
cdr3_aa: CASSFVGATSTDTQYF
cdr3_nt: TGTGCCAGCAGTTTCGTAGGGGCAACTAGCACAGATACGCAGTATTTT

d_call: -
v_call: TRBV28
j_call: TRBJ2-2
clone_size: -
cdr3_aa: CASSSSGYGTGELFF
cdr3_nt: TGTGCCAGCAGCTCTAGTGGATATGGTACCGGGGAGCTGTTTTTT

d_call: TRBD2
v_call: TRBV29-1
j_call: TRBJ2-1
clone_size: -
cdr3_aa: CSVEGLGGSYNEQFF
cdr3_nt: TGCAGCGTTGAGGGACTAGGCGGCTCCTACAATGAGCAGTTCTTC

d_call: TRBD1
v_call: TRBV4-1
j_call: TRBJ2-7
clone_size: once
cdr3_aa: CASSLQGQGAYEQYF
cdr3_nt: TGCGCCAGCAGCCTCCAAGGACAGGGAGCCTACGAGCAGTACTTC

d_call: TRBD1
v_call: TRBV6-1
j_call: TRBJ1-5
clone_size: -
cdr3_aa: CASSDWDRPNQPQHF
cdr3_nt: TGTGCCAGCAGTGATTGGGACAGACCCAATCAGCCCCAGCATTTT

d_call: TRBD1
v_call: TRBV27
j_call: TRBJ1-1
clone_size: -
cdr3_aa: CASSFWTGVNTEAFF
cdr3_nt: TGTGCCAGCAGTTTCTGGACAGGTGTGAACACTGAAGCTTTCTTT

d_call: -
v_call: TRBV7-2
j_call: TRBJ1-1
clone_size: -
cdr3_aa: CASSLGGGRTEAFF
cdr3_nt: TGTGCCAGCAGCCTCGGGGGGGGGCGAACTGAAGCTTTCTTT

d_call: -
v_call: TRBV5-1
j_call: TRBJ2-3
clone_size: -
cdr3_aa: CASRLGSKLDTQYF
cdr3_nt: TGCGCCAGCAGATTGGGCTCTAAACTGGATACGCAGTATTTT

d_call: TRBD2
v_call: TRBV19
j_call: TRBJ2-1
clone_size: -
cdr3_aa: CASSPTSLISNEQFF
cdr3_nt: TGTGCCAGTAGTCCGACTAGCTTAATCAGCAATGAGCAGTTCTTC

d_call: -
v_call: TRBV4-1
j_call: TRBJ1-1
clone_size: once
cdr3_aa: CASSASRGAEAFF
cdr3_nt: TGCGCCAGCAGCGCCAGTAGGGGTGCTGAAGCTTTCTTT

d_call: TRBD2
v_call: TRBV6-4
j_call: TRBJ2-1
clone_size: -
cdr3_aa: CASSPGTSGINEQFF
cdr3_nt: TGTGCCAGCAGCCCCGGGACTAGCGGGATCAATGAGCAGTTCTTC

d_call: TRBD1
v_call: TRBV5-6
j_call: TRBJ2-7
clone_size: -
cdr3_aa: CASSLQNRGINSYEQYF
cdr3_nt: TGTGCCAGCAGCCTTCAAAACAGGGGAATTAACTCCTACGAGCAGTACTTC

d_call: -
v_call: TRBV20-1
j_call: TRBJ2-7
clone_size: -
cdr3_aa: CSAREDREQYF
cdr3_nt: TGCAGTGCTAGAGAGGACAGAGAGCAGTACTTC

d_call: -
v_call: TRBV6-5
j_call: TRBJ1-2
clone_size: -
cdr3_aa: CASSQGHYGYTF
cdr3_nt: TGTGCCAGCAGCCAGGGCCACTATGGCTACACCTTC

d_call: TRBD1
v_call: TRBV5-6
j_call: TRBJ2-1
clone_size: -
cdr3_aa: CASSWGQDYNEQFF
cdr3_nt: TGTGCCAGCAGCTGGGGACAGGACTACAATGAGCAGTTCTTC

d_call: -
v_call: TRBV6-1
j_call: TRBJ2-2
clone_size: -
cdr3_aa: CASSERGPRPGELFF
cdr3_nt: TGTGCCAGCAGTGAAAGGGGCCCCAGGCCTGGGGAGCTGTTTTTT

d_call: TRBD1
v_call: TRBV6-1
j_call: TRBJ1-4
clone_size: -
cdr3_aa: CASSEATGTGSSEKLFF
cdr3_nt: TGTGCCAGCAGTGAAGCAACCGGGACAGGGTCCAGTGAAAAACTGTTTTTT

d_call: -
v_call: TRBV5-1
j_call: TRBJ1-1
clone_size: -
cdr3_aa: CASSTGRAEAFF
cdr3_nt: TGCGCCAGCAGCACCGGTCGGGCTGAAGCTTTCTTT

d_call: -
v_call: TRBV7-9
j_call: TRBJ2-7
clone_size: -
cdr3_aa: CASSLRSIYEQYF
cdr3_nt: TGTGCCAGCAGCTTAAGGAGTATATACGAGCAGTACTTC

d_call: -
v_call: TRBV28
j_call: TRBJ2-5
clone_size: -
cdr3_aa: CASSPGGTWETQYF
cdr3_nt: TGTGCCAGCAGCCCCGGGGGAACCTGGGAGACCCAGTACTTC

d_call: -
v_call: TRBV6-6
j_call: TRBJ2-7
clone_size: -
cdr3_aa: CASSYPSVSEQYF
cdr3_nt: TGTGCCAGCAGTTATCCCTCAGTATCAGAGCAGTACTTC

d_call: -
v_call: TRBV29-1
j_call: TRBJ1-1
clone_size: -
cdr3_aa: CSGGDRTNTEAFF
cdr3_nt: TGCAGCGGAGGTGACAGGACGAACACTGAAGCTTTCTTT

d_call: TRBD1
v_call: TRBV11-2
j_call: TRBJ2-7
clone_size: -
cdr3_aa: CASSLVGQGFYEQYF
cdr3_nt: TGTGCCAGCAGCTTAGTGGGACAGGGGTTCTACGAGCAGTACTTC

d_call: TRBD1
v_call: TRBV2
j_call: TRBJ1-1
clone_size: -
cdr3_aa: CASREGGMNTEAFF
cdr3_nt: TGTGCCAGCAGGGAAGGGGGCATGAACACTGAAGCTTTCTTT

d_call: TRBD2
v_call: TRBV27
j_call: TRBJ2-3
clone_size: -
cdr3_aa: CASNQRTSGYTDTQYF
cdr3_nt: TGTGCCAGCAACCAACGGACTAGCGGATACACAGATACGCAGTATTTT

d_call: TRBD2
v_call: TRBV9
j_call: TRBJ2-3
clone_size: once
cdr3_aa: CASSFASGGAGDTQYF
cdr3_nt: TGTGCCAGCAGCTTCGCTAGCGGGGGGGCTGGAGATACGCAGTATTTT

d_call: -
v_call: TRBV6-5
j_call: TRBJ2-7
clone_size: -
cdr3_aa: CASSYDSSYEQYF
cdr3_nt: TGTGCCAGCAGTTACGACAGCTCCTACGAGCAGTACTTC

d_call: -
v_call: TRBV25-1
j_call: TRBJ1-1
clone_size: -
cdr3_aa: CATSPGSNTEAFF
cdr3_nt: TGTGCCACCTCCCCGGGGTCAAACACTGAAGCTTTCTTT

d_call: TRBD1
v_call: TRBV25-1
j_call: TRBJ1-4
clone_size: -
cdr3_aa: CASSDPDRGPKEKLFF
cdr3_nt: TGTGCCAGCAGTGACCCAGACAGGGGTCCGAAGGAAAAACTGTTTTTT

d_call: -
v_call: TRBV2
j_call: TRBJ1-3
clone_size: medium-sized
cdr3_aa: CASSTPFSGNTIYF
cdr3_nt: TGTGCCAGCTCTACCCCCTTCTCTGGAAACACCATATATTTT

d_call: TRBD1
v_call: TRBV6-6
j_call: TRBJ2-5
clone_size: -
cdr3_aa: CASSYPQGAETQYF
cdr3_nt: TGTGCCAGCAGTTACCCACAGGGGGCAGAGACCCAGTACTTC

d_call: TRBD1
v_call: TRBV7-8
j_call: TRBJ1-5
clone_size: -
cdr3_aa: CASSSGGQGRNQPQHF
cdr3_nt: TGTGCCAGCAGTTCCGGGGGACAGGGGCGCAATCAGCCCCAGCATTTT

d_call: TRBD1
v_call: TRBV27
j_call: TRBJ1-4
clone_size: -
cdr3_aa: CASSLTRDSVDNEKLFF
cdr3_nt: TGTGCCAGCAGTCTGACCCGGGACAGTGTTGATAATGAAAAACTGTTTTTT